This entry lists 30 T cell receptor beta chains sequenced from one sample in a study of tumor-infiltrating lymphocytes in oesophageal squamous cell carcinoma. TCRdb ran MiXCR on the PCR reads and lists one entry per CDR3 protein. The profile shows around 6,400 distinct CDR3 sequences, approximately 15% of them singletons. The sample was esophageal tumor tissue. These receptors came from a male donor with esophageal squamous cell carcinoma.

As regards this clonotype: The CDR3 ends on some other residue instead of the conserved phenylalanine or tryptophan, so this is likely a read error. No DNA is shown, since the ends of the CDR3 on it are uncertain; the CDR3 is the one TCRdb lists. The chain combines TRBV7-2 with TRBJ2-3; no DNA check was done on the table's D call, TRBD1. CDR1 is SGHTA, CDR2 FQGNSA, per germline. The length of the CDR3 is 17 amino acids, counting both ends. The CDR3 loop reads CASSLRQGGVETQYFGP.

This clonotype was counted at least ten times. This chain links TRBV6-6 with TRBJ1-1, with TRBD1 matching 10 bases. CDR3 length: 15 amino acids. The V gene's germline CDR1 is MNHNY and CDR2 SVGAGI (reference sequence). J was trimmed by 3 bases and V by 2 bases; bases with no gene match: 3. CDR3 sequence: CASSYHGTGDTEAFF. CDR3 coding DNA: TGTGCCAGCAGTTACCACGGGACAGGGGACACTGAAGCTTTCTTT.

This clonotype was recorded many times. The V and J genes are TRBV15 and TRBJ2-5; D remains ambiguous. The closer fit of TRBJ2-7 to the DNA end suggests the J call may be wrong. The CDR3 spans 13 residues. The germline V gene encodes CDR1 LNHNV and CDR2 YYDKDF (reference sequence). CDR3 nucleotide sequence: TGTGCCACCAGCAGAGATCACGGATACGAGCAGTACTTC. The encoded protein is CATSRDHGYEQYF.

Concerning this clonotype: Given a much more abundant clone one base away, this may be a read error. This sequence joins TRBV12-3 or TRBV12-4 and TRBJ1-2; the D is unclear. Trimming took 5 bases from V and 7 from J, leaving 17 bases between them. The CDR3 is 14 residues long. The CDR3 DNA follows: TGTGCCAGCAGTCTCGAGCACGCGCGCAGTGGCTACACCTTC. It encodes CASSLEHARSGYTF.

In regard to this clonotype: The missing conserved phenylalanine or tryptophan at the end of this CDR3 makes a read error likely. The DNA is omitted, as the CDR3 cannot be located on it reliably, and the CDR3 follows TCRdb's listing. The V gene is TRBV12-3 or TRBV12-4, the J gene TRBJ2-5; whether TRBD1, the table's D call, matches the DNA was not checked. The CDR3 is 10 residues long, counting both termini. The CDR3 reads CASSLTAYTL.

The sample holds many counts of this clonotype. The chain joins TRBV10-3 to TRBJ1-2; 7 nucleotides agree with TRBD1. The CDR3 runs 16 residues. Trimming cost V 5 bases and J 0 bases; bases outside gene matches: 9. Looked up from germline, CDR1 is ENHRY and CDR2 is SYGVKD. The CDR3 region has the DNA TGTGCCATCAGTTCCCCAGGGGGGACAGCTAACTATGGCTACACCTTC. Its translation: CAISSPGGTANYGYTF.

This clonotype has ten or more counts. CDR3: CASSAWVGAYNEQFF. The CDR3 DNA reads TGCGCCAGCAGCGCGTGGGTTGGAGCCTACAATGAGCAGTTCTTC. The chain combines TRBV4-1 with TRBJ2-1; D remains unclear. The germline gives CDR1 MGHRA, CDR2 YSYEKL. Trimming removed 5 bases from V and 2 bases from J, with 13 bases in between. The CDR3 consists of 15 residues.

For this clonotype: The CDR3 ends on some other residue instead of the conserved phenylalanine or tryptophan, so this is likely a read error. The DNA is omitted, as the CDR3 cannot be located on it reliably, and the CDR3 follows TCRdb's listing. V gene TRBV7-2 combines with J gene TRBJ2-1. Germline V lookup: CDR1 SGHTA, CDR2 FQGNSA. The CDR3 length is 17 residues, termini included. CDR3 sequence: CASSYSSVANYGYTFGS.

In this sample, this clonotype turned up many times. The chain carries TRBV11-2 and TRBJ2-2; D unclear. The V gene lost 3 bases and the J gene lost 8 bases, with 7 bases spanning the gap. The CDR3 is 12 residues long. The V gene's germline CDR1 is SGHAT and CDR2 FQNNGV. CDR3 nucleotides: TGTGCCAGCAGCTTTCAAGCTGGGGAGCTGTTTTTT. Its translation: CASSFQAGELFF.

Ten or more counts support this clonotype. The rearrangement links TRBV12-3 or TRBV12-4 to TRBJ1-5, with 8 bases aligning to TRBD1. With V trimmed by 0 bases and J by 2 bases, 0 bases remained unmatched. The CDR3 covers 15 residues. This CDR3 is CASSLAGQGNQPQHF. CDR3 sequence (DNA): TGTGCCAGCAGTTTAGCGGGACAGGGCAATCAGCCCCAGCATTTT.

The chain has TRBV11-2 and TRBJ1-3; TRBD1 is a possible D gene (5 bases). CDR1 is SGHAT, CDR2 FQNNGV, per germline. Between the trimmed V and J ends, which lost 5 bases and 0 bases, there was a span of 14 bases. The CDR3 covers 16 residues. Here the CDR3 reads CASSMTDPRSGNTIYF. The CDR3 region has the DNA TGTGCCAGCAGCATGACAGACCCGCGCTCTGGAAACACCATATATTTT.

This clonotype came up many times. The rearrangement uses TRBV12-3 or TRBV12-4 and TRBJ2-2; tentative D call: TRBD2 (5 bases). CDR3 length equals 16 residues. V gave up 7 bases and J gave up 5 bases, with 20 bases separating them. CDR3 loop: CASTLQTGRWTGELFF. Written as DNA, the CDR3 is TGTGCCAGCACCCTGCAAACGGGAAGGTGGACCGGGGAGCTGTTTTTT.

CDR3 amino acids: CSAPYSGDNYGYTF. The DNA of the CDR3 is TGCAGTGCTCCCTACTCCGGGGATAACTATGGCTACACCTTC. V is TRBV20-1 and J is TRBJ1-2; D is ambiguous. This CDR3 contains 14 residues. The V and J ends lost 5 bases and 1 base respectively, with 14 bases between them. Germline V gene sequence: CDR1 DFQATT, CDR2 SNEGSKA (reference sequence).

This clonotype was observed many times. The genes are TRBV24-1 and TRBJ1-2; a possible D gene is TRBD1 (5 bases). This CDR3 is 13 amino acids long. Trimming removed 1 base at V and 8 bases at J, with 10 bases between. CDR1 KGHDR and CDR2 SFDVKD come from the germline V gene. The CDR3 bases are TGTGCCACCAGTGATTTCGGGACGTCCGGCTACACCTTC. The encoded protein is CATSDFGTSGYTF.

Ten or more counts support this clonotype. This clone may be a read error of a much larger clone one base away. The gene calls are TRBV5-1 and TRBJ2-4; no clear D. CDR1 and CDR2 (germline): SGHRS, YFSETQ. The CDR3 runs 12 residues. V lost 0 bases and J lost 13, with 11 bases in between. The CDR3 nucleotides are TGCGCCAGCAGCTTGGCGTTTTCTGAGCAGTACTTC. Translating gives CASSLAFSEQYF.

The table lists this clonotype with many counts. The J gene is TRBJ1-3, the V gene TRBV11-2, with no clear D. With 1 base removed from V and 8 bases from J, the gap between germline ends came to 6 bases. Germline assignment: CDR1 SGHAT and CDR2 FQNNGV. The CDR3 loop spans 12 amino acids. CDR3 protein: CASSLGRDTIYF. CDR3 DNA: TGTGCCAGCAGCTTAGGGAGGGACACCATATATTTT.

This clonotype has at least ten counts. The rearrangement uses TRBV5-8 and TRBJ2-1, with 11 bases matching TRBD2. The CDR3 consists of 16 residues. Germline loops: CDR1 SGHTS, CDR2 YDEGEE. V was clipped by 1 base and J by 2 bases; unmatched bases: 2. This CDR3 reads CASSLLLAGAYNEQFF. The CDR3 DNA is TGTGCCAGCAGCTTGTTACTAGCGGGGGCCTACAATGAGCAGTTCTTC.

This clonotype was seen more than once but under ten times. The chain employs TRBV19 and TRBJ2-5; 9 bases agree with TRBD1. The J call is in doubt because the DNA end fits TRBJ2-1 better. From germline, CDR1 is LNHDA and CDR2 SQIVND (reference sequence). This CDR3 is built from 20 residues. CDR3 sequence: CASSSKPGQGGELGYNEQFF. CDR3 in DNA: TGTGCCAGTAGTTCAAAACCGGGACAGGGAGGGGAACTGGGGTACAATGAGCAGTTCTTC.

This clonotype has ten or more counts. This chain links TRBV7-9 with TRBJ2-5; 9 positions agree with TRBD2. The CDR3 has 17 residues. The J segment lost 4 bases and the V segment lost 5 bases, leaving 14 bases of the junction unmatched. The germline gives CDR1 SEHNR, CDR2 FQNEAQ (reference sequence). The CDR3 coding sequence is TGTGCCAGCAGCCTCGGTTTGGGGCGGGGGGGCGGAGAGACCCAGTACTTC. Residues: CASSLGLGRGGGETQYF.

This clonotype was detected many times. The chain carries TRBV5-4 and TRBJ2-7; D may be TRBD1 (6 bases). Trimming stripped 2 bases from V and 3 bases from J, with 12 bases between. Germline CDR1 and CDR2: SGHNT and YYREEE (reference sequence). The CDR3 loop spans 14 amino acids. CDR3 loop: CASSLGQFFYEQYF. CDR3 sequence (DNA): TGTGCCAGCAGCTTAGGACAGTTTTTCTACGAGCAGTACTTC.

This clonotype was recorded many times. The CDR3 DNA follows: TGTGCCAGTAGTATAGGGTTCACAGATACGCAGTATTTT. Protein sequence: CASSIGFTDTQYF. The chain recombines TRBV19 with TRBJ2-3; D gene unclear. Germline V gene data show CDR1 as LNHDA and CDR2 as SQIVND (reference sequence). CDR3 length: 13 residues. With 1 base removed from V and 2 bases from J, the gap between germline ends came to 4 bases.

This clonotype ranks as medium-sized. The genes are TRBV28 and TRBJ1-4; 7 bases agree with TRBD1. V gave up 5 bases and J gave up 7 bases; unmatched junction bases: 16. There are 17 residues in the CDR3. Germline CDR1 MDHEN, CDR2 SYDVKM. Here the CDR3 DNA reads TGTGCCAGCAGTAGAGCCCGAAAGACAGGGAGGGGTGAAAAACTGTTTTTT. Its protein is CASSRARKTGRGEKLFF.

This clonotype has ten or more counts. This rearrangement joins TRBV11-2 to TRBJ2-3, with 7 bases identical to TRBD1. Per germline, CDR1 SGHAT and CDR2 FQNNGV. CDR3 length: 15 amino acids. The ends lost 5 bases at V and 2 bases at J; junction bases unmatched: 7. In nucleotides, the CDR3 is TGTGCCAGCAGCCGACAGGGCCTCACCACAGATACGCAGTATTTT. Translation: CASSRQGLTTDTQYF. Using reference TRBV11-2 and TRBJ2-3 for the parts outside the CDR3, the full variable domain is EAGVAQSPRYKIIEKRQSVAFWCNPISGHATLYWYQQILGQGPKLLIQFQNNGVVDDSQLPKDRFSAERLKGVDSTLKIQPAKLEDSAVYLCASSRQGLTTDTQYFGPGTRLTVL.

Regarding this clonotype: It may be a read error: a sequence one base away is much more abundant. The chain joins TRBV15 to TRBJ2-1; the D gene is possibly TRBD1 (6 bases). The DNA matches TRBJ2-7 better at its end, which makes the J call doubtful. Per germline, CDR1 LNHNV and CDR2 YYDKDF (reference sequence). This CDR3 comprises 17 residues. Here the CDR3 reads CATSRDNRATSYNEQYF. CDR3 coding DNA: TGTGCCACCAGCAGAGATAACAGGGCTACCTCCTACAATGAGCAGTACTTC.

This clonotype was seen only a few times. J is TRBJ2-5 and V is TRBV20-1; the match to TRBD1 covers 7 bases. The CDR3 is 13 residues long. Germline V lookup: CDR1 DFQATT, CDR2 SNEGSKA (reference sequence). Germline trimming cut 3 bases from V and 2 bases from J; bases unmatched to any gene: 3. The CDR3: CSASQGEQETQYF. CDR3 in DNA: TGCAGTGCTAGTCAGGGGGAACAAGAGACCCAGTACTTC.

By share, this clonotype ranks as medium-sized. The rearrangement links TRBV27 to TRBJ2-5, with a weak D call TRBD1 (6 bases). With 5 bases removed from V and 7 bases from J, the gap between germline ends came to 17 bases. CDR1 MNHEY and CDR2 SMNVEV come from the germline V gene (reference sequence). This CDR3 has 14 residues. The CDR3 DNA reads TGTGCCAGCAGTCCCCTCAGACAGGCAGGGACCCAGTACTTC. Encoded protein: CASSPLRQAGTQYF.

This clonotype was detected a few times. The chain couples TRBV3-1 to TRBJ2-1; D uncertain. The CDR3 is made up of 16 amino acids. The germline CDR1 and CDR2 sequences are LGHDT and YNNKEL (reference sequence). V was pared by 0 bases and J by 4 bases, with 13 bases between. The CDR3 loop reads CASSQDISDLYNEQFF. The CDR3 nucleotides read TGTGCCAGCAGCCAAGACATCAGTGACCTTTACAATGAGCAGTTCTTC.

This clonotype was found many times. The chain has TRBV5-1 and TRBJ2-1; D is unclear. Germline CDR1 and CDR2: SGHRS and YFSETQ. The CDR3 contains 12 residues. Trimming removed 0 bases at V and 9 bases at J, with 7 bases between. This chain's CDR3 is CASSLAFSEQFF. Written as DNA, the CDR3 is TGCGCCAGCAGCTTGGCGTTTTCTGAGCAGTTCTTC. The full variable domain, its missing parts supplied by reference TRBV5-1 and TRBJ2-1, is KAGVTQTPRYLIKTRGQQVTLSCSPISGHRSVSWYQQTPGQGLQFLFEYFSETQRNKGNFPGRFSGRQFSNSRSEMNVSTLELGDSALYLCASSLAFSEQFFGPGTRLTVL.

This clonotype was observed many times. This chain links TRBV7-9 with TRBJ2-7; D may be TRBD1 or TRBD2 (5 bases each). The germline gives CDR1 SEHNR, CDR2 FQNEAQ (reference sequence). This CDR3 region has 15 residues. Trimming stripped 7 bases from V and 7 bases from J, with 23 bases between. In DNA form, the CDR3 reads TGTGCCAGCAACAAAGGGTCAGGGAGATACAATGAGCAGTACTTC. Its protein is CASNKGSGRYNEQYF. Using reference TRBV7-9 and TRBJ2-7 for the parts outside the CDR3, the full variable domain is DTGVSQNPRHKITKRGQNVTFRCDPISEHNRLYWYRQTLGQGPEFLTYFQNEAQLEKSRLLSDRFSAERPKGSFSTLEIQRTEQGDSAMYLCASNKGSGRYNEQYFGPGTRLTVT.

CDR3 amino acids: CASLKNSVNTEAFF. In DNA, the CDR3 is TGTGCCAGTCTAAAAAACAGCGTGAACACTGAAGCTTTCTTT. This rearrangement joins TRBV19 to TRBJ1-1; D unclear. Germline CDR1 LNHDA, CDR2 SQIVND (reference sequence). The germline V and J ends were trimmed by 8 bases and 0 bases, with 13 bases remaining between them. The CDR3 is 14 residues long.